The 23 T cell receptor beta chains below come from one sample, sequenced in a study of CD8 T cells in Susac syndrome (dated by TCRdb to the late 2010s). The library was built by means of the immunoSEQ multiplex PCR assay. RNA was extracted using the RNeasy kit, and about 0.45 to 1 ug of the RNA was reverse transcribed with random hexamers. Clones were called with MiXCR by TCRdb after fastp trimmed the public reads at Q25, and only in-frame beta chains were retained. Identical CDR3 proteins give one entry, which carries the most common genes and DNA. For this sample the table gives 60,000 to 75,000 distinct CDR3 sequences, of which approximately 95% were detected only once. The top ten clones comprise 0.2% to 0.25% of the sample. Sequencing used CD8+ T cells from PBMCs. The source of these receptors is a human donor in good health.

V and J are TRBV29-1 and TRBJ2-5; D remains unclear. This CDR3 comprises 12 residues. Trimming took off 7 bases at V and 3 bases at J, with 12 bases between the two ends. Germline-derived CDR1 and CDR2 are SQVTM and ANQGSEA. This CDR3 is CSASLGKETQYF. The CDR3 DNA reads TGCAGCGCCTCGCTAGGGAAAGAGACCCAGTACTTC. The variable domain in full, with the rest retrieved from reference TRBV29-1 and TRBJ2-5, is SAVISQKPSRDICQRGTSLTIQCQVDSQVTMMFWYRQQPGQSLTLIATANQGSEATYESGFVIDKFPISRPNLTFSTLTVSNMSPEDSSIYLCSASLGKETQYFGPGTRLLVL.

V and J are TRBV7-9 and TRBJ2-5; 8 bases agree with TRBD2. The germline gives CDR1 SEHNR, CDR2 FQNEAQ (reference sequence). This CDR3 spans 16 amino acids. The V segment lost 5 bases and the J segment 4 bases; nucleotides outside the gene matches: 12. The CDR3 region has the DNA TGTGCCAGCAGCCCCAAGGCCGGGGGGGTAGGAGAGACCCAGTACTTC. Translating it yields CASSPKAGGVGETQYF. The full variable domain, with the rest looked up from reference TRBV7-9 and TRBJ2-5, is DTGVSQNPRHKITKRGQNVTFRCDPISEHNRLYWYRQTLGQGPEFLTYFQNEAQLEKSRLLSDRFSAERPKGSFSTLEIQRTEQGDSAMYLCASSPKAGGVGETQYFGPGTRLLVL.

The rearrangement links TRBV6-5 to TRBJ1-5; the D gene is possibly TRBD1 (6 bases). The CDR3 has 13 amino acids. Germline V lookup: CDR1 MNHEY, CDR2 SVGAGI. With 6 bases removed from V and 6 bases from J, the gap between germline ends came to 12 bases. CDR3 DNA: TGTGCCAGCAGGGTACAGGGTGGTCAGCCCCAGCATTTT. As protein: CASRVQGGQPQHF.

The chain uses TRBV4-2 and TRBJ2-7; 7 positions agree with TRBD2. Trimming took 1 base from V and 3 from J; bases not matched to a gene: 6. The germline V gene has CDR1 LGHNA and CDR2 YNFKEQ. The CDR3 contains 15 residues. CDR3 DNA sequence: TGTGCCAGCAGCCAAGCCGGGGAGGGTGTCTACGAGCAGTACTTC. Amino acid sequence: CASSQAGEGVYEQYF.

In its sample, this clonotype was seen once. The CDR3 here is CASSGGANTEAFF. CDR3 sequence (DNA): TGTGCCAGCTCCGGGGGGGCGAACACTGAAGCTTTCTTT. The chain recombines TRBV5-5 with TRBJ1-1, with D perhaps TRBD1 (6 bases). Germline V lookup: CDR1 SGHKS, CDR2 YYEKEE (reference sequence). The CDR3 runs 13 residues. Deletions cut 7 bases from V and 1 base from J, with 11 bases between.

V usage is TRBV15 and J usage is TRBJ2-6; D unresolved. V lost 1 base and J 0 bases, leaving 10 bases between the germline ends. This CDR3 region has 17 residues. Germline loops: CDR1 LNHNV, CDR2 YYDKDF (reference sequence). This CDR3 reads CATSRGRSSSGANVLTF. DNA of the CDR3: TGTGCCACCAGCAGAGGACGGTCGAGCTCTGGGGCCAACGTCCTGACTTTC.

This sequence joins TRBV30 and TRBJ2-5; D gene unclear. V was pared by 0 bases and J by 4 bases, with 3 bases between. Germline V gives CDR1 GTSNPN, CDR2 SVGIG (reference sequence). CDR3 length equals 11 residues. The CDR3 sequence is CAWSVPETQYF. CDR3 nucleotides: TGTGCCTGGAGTGTACCAGAGACCCAGTACTTC.

This clonotype came up once. The chain recombines TRBV7-3 with TRBJ2-2; no reliable D call. CDR3 length: 13 amino acids. V was pared by 8 bases and J by 4 bases, with 11 bases between. Per germline, CDR1 SGHTA and CDR2 FQGTGA. CDR3 sequence (DNA): TGTGCCAGCGAGGACGGATTCACCGGGGAGCTGTTTTTT. Translating it yields CASEDGFTGELFF.

The rearrangement joins TRBV7-3 to TRBJ2-5; D not certain. The V end lost 5 bases, the J end lost 1 base, and 8 bases lay between the germline ends. The CDR3 extends over 13 amino acids. Germline V gene sequence: CDR1 SGHTA, CDR2 FQGTGA. The CDR3 DNA sequence: TGTGCCAGCAGCCCGTCGCTCCAAGAGACCCAGTACTTC. Translating it yields CASSPSLQETQYF.

The chain uses TRBV7-2 and TRBJ1-2; 8 nucleotides line up with TRBD1. This CDR3 comprises 13 residues. The V gene end was trimmed by 1 base and the J gene end by 8 bases; junction bases not matched to a gene: 3. Germline CDR1 and CDR2: SGHTA and FQGNSA. CDR3 bases: TGTGCCAGCAGCTTAGACAGGGGGAGCGGCTACACCTTC. Translation gives CASSLDRGSGYTF.

This chain links TRBV19 with TRBJ1-1; 8 bases are shared with TRBD1. After removal of 10 bases from V and 4 bases from J, the junction contained 8 bases not matched to a gene. Germline CDR1 LNHDA, CDR2 SQIVND (reference sequence). The CDR3 totals 13 residues. CDR3 bases: TGTGCCACCCAACAGGGGGTCTTCACTGAAGCTTTCTTT. It specifies CATQQGVFTEAFF. Complete variable domain (other parts from reference TRBV19 and TRBJ1-1): DGGITQSPKYLFRKEGQNVTLSCEQNLNHDAMYWYRQDPGQGLRLIYYSQIVNDFQKGDIAEGYSVSREKKESFPLTVTSAQKNPTAFYLCATQQGVFTEAFFGQGTRLTVV.

The J gene is TRBJ2-4, the V gene TRBV7-3, with TRBD1 matching over 11 bases. With V trimmed by 2 bases and J by 7 bases, 4 bases remained unmatched. Germline V CDR1 and CDR2: SGHTA, FQGTGA. The CDR3 spans 15 residues. DNA for the CDR3: TGTGCCAGCAGCTTAGGACAGGGGGCCGGGAACATTCAGTACTTC. The encoded protein is CASSLGQGAGNIQYF. The full variable domain, rest sourced from reference TRBV7-3 and TRBJ2-4, is GAGVSQTPSNKVTEKGKYVELRCDPISGHTALYWYRQSLGQGPEFLIYFQGTGAADDSGLPNDRFFAVRPEGSVSTLKIQRTERGDSAVYLCASSLGQGAGNIQYFGAGTRLSVL.

The table lists this clonotype with a count of one. The rearrangement links TRBV2 to TRBJ1-2; tentatively, D is TRBD1 (6 bases). The V gene's germline CDR1 is SNHLY and CDR2 FYNNEI. The CDR3 totals 13 residues. The germline V and J ends were trimmed by 4 bases and 8 bases, with 14 bases remaining between them. CDR3 bases: TGTGCCAGCAGTGTAGGGGGGGCGTGGGGCTACACCTTC. Translating gives CASSVGGAWGYTF.

The chain joins TRBV20-1 to TRBJ2-1; TRBD2 agrees at 8 bases. The CDR3 runs 15 residues. V shed 4 bases, J shed 4 bases, and the junction held 9 bases outside the gene matches. Germline V gives CDR1 DFQATT, CDR2 SNEGSKA (reference sequence). The chain's CDR3 is CSATTYGGAYNEQFF. DNA of the CDR3: TGCAGTGCTACCACATACGGGGGGGCGTACAATGAGCAGTTCTTC.

This rearrangement joins TRBV5-1 to TRBJ1-2; D ambiguous. CDR1 is SGHRS and CDR2 is YFSETQ in the germline V gene. CDR3 length: 13 amino acids. Trimming shortened V by 0 bases and J by 5 bases, and 8 bases separated the two germline ends. CDR3: CASSLATAYGYTF. In nucleotides, the CDR3 is TGCGCCAGCAGCTTGGCTACAGCTTATGGCTACACCTTC.

This sequence joins TRBV4-1 and TRBJ1-1; perhaps TRBD1 as D (5 bases). The CDR3 is 17 amino acids. Germline V gene lookup returns CDR1 MGHRA and CDR2 YSYEKL. Deletions cut 2 bases from V and 5 bases from J, with 21 bases between. CDR3 amino acids: CASSQYYPQGVSTEAFF. CDR3 coding DNA: TGCGCCAGCAGCCAATATTACCCTCAGGGTGTGTCTACTGAAGCTTTCTTT.

The rearrangement links TRBV10-3 to TRBJ2-7; no firm D call. This CDR3 has 13 amino acids. Germline values: CDR1 ENHRY, CDR2 SYGVKD. V shed 0 bases and J shed 3 bases, with 6 bases lying between them. The CDR3 bases are TGTGCCATCAGTGAGTCGGGCAGCTACGAGCAGTACGTC. Amino acid sequence: CAISESGSYEQYV.

The chain carries TRBV19 and TRBJ1-1; D call uncertain. V gave up 3 bases and J gave up 1 base, with 6 bases separating them. The CDR3 contains 13 residues. Looked up from germline, CDR1 is LNHDA and CDR2 is SQIVND (reference sequence). In nucleotides, the CDR3 is TGTGCCAGTAGTATCATCAGGAACACTGAAGCTTTCTTT. Its protein is CASSIIRNTEAFF.

The chain uses TRBV6-1 and TRBJ2-7; TRBD1 or TRBD2 may be the D gene (6 bases each). V lost 5 bases and J 5 bases, leaving 22 bases between the germline ends. This CDR3 has 16 amino acids. Germline CDR1 and CDR2: MNHNS and SASEGT. CDR3 sequence reads: CASSPFGGPARDEQYF. The CDR3 coding sequence is TGTGCCAGCAGTCCCTTTGGGGGGCCTGCTCGGGACGAGCAGTACTTC.

The chain couples TRBV5-4 to TRBJ2-7; TRBD2 matches 7 bases. Germline CDR1 is SGHNT and CDR2 is YYREEE (reference sequence). This CDR3 contains 15 residues. V was pared by 4 bases and J by 2 bases, with 9 bases of the junction left unmatched. The CDR3 region is CASSAPSGSTYEQYF. The CDR3 nucleotides are TGTGCCAGCAGCGCACCTAGCGGCTCCACCTACGAGCAGTACTTC. Full variable domain (missing parts from reference TRBV5-4 and TRBJ2-7): ETGVTQSPTHLIKTRGQQVTLRCSSQSGHNTVSWYQQALGQGPQFIFQYYREEENGRGNFPPRFSGLQFPNYSSELNVNALELDDSALYLCASSAPSGSTYEQYFGPGTRLTVT.

This chain links TRBV30 with TRBJ1-5; TRBD1 is a possible D gene (5 bases). The CDR3 is 14 residues long. Germline loops: CDR1 GTSNPN, CDR2 SVGIG (reference sequence). V was pared by 2 bases and J by 3 bases, with 11 bases between. In DNA, the CDR3 is TGTGCCTGGAGTACCCCAGGGACCAATCAGCCCCAGCATTTT. Translating it yields CAWSTPGTNQPQHF.

The chain is built from TRBV19 and TRBJ1-1; D ambiguous. V lost 6 bases, J lost 3 bases, and 17 bases lay in between. The CDR3 totals 15 residues. The germline V gene has CDR1 LNHDA and CDR2 SQIVND (reference sequence). The CDR3 reads CASRLYTSGDTEAFF. The CDR3 DNA is TGTGCCAGTAGACTTTATACTAGCGGGGACACTGAAGCTTTCTTT.

The chain combines TRBV5-6 with TRBJ1-3; D is ambiguous. V lost 0 bases and J lost 1, with 5 bases in between. The CDR3 is 14 amino acids. CDR1 is SGHDT, CDR2 YYEEEE, per germline. The CDR3 region has the DNA TGTGCCAGCAGCTTGGAGGGATCTGGAAACACCATATATTTT. Translated, it gives CASSLEGSGNTIYF.